The source of this TCR beta chain is a study of blood T cell repertoires in COVID-19. Study background: PBMCs, B-cell-depleted T cells, or T cells provided the cDNA or gDNA that made up the material.

Original methodology: Quantification of nucleated cells was approximated via reference gene primer amplification. Produced via immunoSEQ multiplex PCR; TCRdb's table is partial and in-frame only. V and J calls and clone size are as listed in that table; D and trimming were resolved from the DNA. The table lists 150,000 to 200,000 clones, around 76% of them singletons. Between the trimmed V and J ends, which lost 4 bases and 6 bases, there was a span of 10 bases. Germline CDR1 and CDR2: SNHLY and FYNNEI. The CDR3 contains 13 residues. Sequenced sample: peripheral blood. The source is a woman in her sixties or seventies with COVID-19, enrolled during active disease. The chain links TRBV2 to TRBJ1-5; D is uncertain. CDR3 coding DNA: TGTGCCAGCAGTGTATATCGCGGTCAGCCCCAGCATTTT. Protein product: CASSVYRGQPQHF.